Listed below are T cell receptor beta chains from one sample, sequenced in a study of cytomegalovirus exposure and HLA in healthy donors. Method: immunoSEQ multiplex PCR; TCRdb's copy keeps in-frame clones and lacks some. The table lists some 150,000 clones, almost 80% of them singletons. Sequencing was carried out using PBMCs. Every receptor here comes from a man aged 40-49 years in good health and CMV-seropositive. CDR3s include the opening cysteine and the closing phenylalanine or tryptophan. Fields, in order: D gene, J gene, clone size, V gene, CDR3 DNA, CDR3 protein. The D gene is left open where the match is weak. Clone size is shown for a subset of rows, as once, few, many or a class of expanded clone.

D gene: TRBD1; J gene: TRBJ2-7; clone size: -; V gene: TRBV11-3; CDR3 DNA: TGTGCCAGCAGCTTAGGGGGACAGAGCTCCTACGAGCAGTACTTC; CDR3 protein: CASSLGGQSSYEQYF
D gene: TRBD1; J gene: TRBJ2-1; clone size: -; V gene: TRBV6-1; CDR3 DNA: TGTGCCGGCGACAGGGGGGGAAATGAGCAGTTCTTC; CDR3 protein: CAGDRGGNEQFF
D gene: TRBD2; J gene: TRBJ2-1; clone size: -; V gene: TRBV7-3; CDR3 DNA: TGTGCCAGCAGCTTACCGACTAGCGGGAGAGATGAGCAGTTCTTC; CDR3 protein: CASSLPTSGRDEQFF
D gene: TRBD1; J gene: TRBJ2-7; clone size: -; V gene: TRBV2; CDR3 DNA: TGTGCCAGCGGATCCCGGGACAGGGTTTCTGAGCAGTACTTC; CDR3 protein: CASGSRDRVSEQYF
D gene: -; J gene: TRBJ1-5; clone size: -; V gene: TRBV10-3; CDR3 DNA: TGTGCCATCAGGCAGGGGAGAGATCAGCCCCAGCATTTT; CDR3 protein: CAIRQGRDQPQHF
D gene: TRBD1; J gene: TRBJ2-7; clone size: -; V gene: TRBV11-3; CDR3 DNA: TGTGCCAGCAGCTTGGGGGTGACAGGGGGATACGAGCAGTACTTC; CDR3 protein: CASSLGVTGGYEQYF
D gene: -; J gene: TRBJ1-2; clone size: few; V gene: TRBV2; CDR3 DNA: TGTGCCAGCAGTGAGGGGGGAGGCTATGGCTACACCTTC; CDR3 protein: CASSEGGGYGYTF
D gene: -; J gene: TRBJ1-4; clone size: -; V gene: TRBV25-1; CDR3 DNA: TGTGCCAGCAGTGAATTAGGGGATTTTACGGAAAAACTGTTTTTT; CDR3 protein: CASSELGDFTEKLFF
D gene: -; J gene: TRBJ1-1; clone size: -; V gene: TRBV10-3; CDR3 DNA: TGTGCCATCAGGAAGGTGGGGAGTGAAGCTTTCTTT; CDR3 protein: CAIRKVGSEAFF
D gene: TRBD1; J gene: TRBJ1-5; clone size: -; V gene: TRBV2; CDR3 DNA: TGTGCCAGCAGTGATCGGAGGCGGGACAGGGGACGGGGGCAGCCCCAGCATTTT; CDR3 protein: CASSDRRRDRGRGQPQHF
D gene: TRBD1; J gene: TRBJ2-7; clone size: -; V gene: TRBV2; CDR3 DNA: TGTGCCAGCAATGGACAGGCCTACGAGCAGTACTTC; CDR3 protein: CASNGQAYEQYF
D gene: TRBD2; J gene: TRBJ2-7; clone size: few; V gene: TRBV14; CDR3 DNA: TGTGCCAGCAGCCCCGGCCTGGGACTAGCGGGAGGCTACGAGCAGTACTTC; CDR3 protein: CASSPGLGLAGGYEQYF
D gene: TRBD2; J gene: TRBJ2-7; clone size: -; V gene: TRBV10-3; CDR3 DNA: TGTGCCATCAAACTGGCTAGCGGACCCTACGAGCAGTACTTC; CDR3 protein: CAIKLASGPYEQYF
D gene: -; J gene: TRBJ2-5; clone size: -; V gene: TRBV27; CDR3 DNA: TGTGCCAGCAGATCTGGGGCCAGTACGTCAGAGACCCAGTACTTC; CDR3 protein: CASRSGASTSETQYF
D gene: TRBD1; J gene: TRBJ2-1; clone size: -; V gene: TRBV6-6; CDR3 DNA: TGTGCCAGCATAGCGCTGACAGGGTACAATGAGCAGTTCTTC; CDR3 protein: CASIALTGYNEQFF
D gene: -; J gene: TRBJ2-3; clone size: -; V gene: TRBV7-3; CDR3 DNA: TGTGCCAGCAGCCTTAGCGGCCTTAGCACAGATACGCAGTATTTT; CDR3 protein: CASSLSGLSTDTQYF
D gene: -; J gene: TRBJ2-2; clone size: -; V gene: TRBV7-7; CDR3 DNA: TGTGCTAGCAGCTCCACAAGCGGGAACACCGGGGAGCTGTTTTTT; CDR3 protein: CASSSTSGNTGELFF
D gene: -; J gene: TRBJ1-2; clone size: once; V gene: TRBV5-4; CDR3 DNA: TGTGCCAGCAGCTCCAACAGCTATGGCTACACCTTC; CDR3 protein: CASSSNSYGYTF
D gene: -; J gene: TRBJ2-1; clone size: -; V gene: TRBV6-1; CDR3 DNA: TGTGCCAGCAGCTTGGACTTCTACAATGAGCAGTTCTTC; CDR3 protein: CASSLDFYNEQFF
D gene: TRBD1; J gene: TRBJ2-7; clone size: -; V gene: TRBV28; CDR3 DNA: TGTGCCAGCAGGACGGGACAGGGGTTGGAGCAGTACTTC; CDR3 protein: CASRTGQGLEQYF
D gene: -; J gene: TRBJ2-7; clone size: -; V gene: TRBV6-1; CDR3 DNA: TGTGCCAGCGTTCCGGAAGGGAGCCGTTACGAGCAGTACTTC; CDR3 protein: CASVPEGSRYEQYF
D gene: TRBD1; J gene: TRBJ2-1; clone size: -; V gene: TRBV7-3; CDR3 DNA: TGTGCCAGCAGCGCACAGGGGCGCGCCCCCTACAATGAGCAGTTCTTC; CDR3 protein: CASSAQGRAPYNEQFF
D gene: -; J gene: TRBJ2-2; clone size: -; V gene: TRBV28; CDR3 DNA: TGTGCCAGCAGTTTACGATGGACAGAGGGCGGGGAGCTGTTTTTT; CDR3 protein: CASSLRWTEGGELFF
D gene: -; J gene: TRBJ1-5; clone size: -; V gene: TRBV14; CDR3 DNA: TGTGCCAGCAGCCAAATATCGTATAGCAATCAGCCCCAGCATTTT; CDR3 protein: CASSQISYSNQPQHF
D gene: -; J gene: TRBJ1-5; clone size: -; V gene: TRBV28; CDR3 DNA: TGTGCCAGCAGTCCTCTAACAGGGTTCCATCAGCCCCAGCATTTT; CDR3 protein: CASSPLTGFHQPQHF
D gene: -; J gene: TRBJ2-3; clone size: -; V gene: TRBV7-2; CDR3 DNA: TGTGCCAGCAGCCCGGACAGAAGCACAGATACGCAGTATTTT; CDR3 protein: CASSPDRSTDTQYF
D gene: -; J gene: TRBJ1-5; clone size: once; V gene: TRBV4-1; CDR3 DNA: TGCGCCAGCAGCCAAGATCTGCAGGAATATCAGCCCCAGCATTTT; CDR3 protein: CASSQDLQEYQPQHF
D gene: -; J gene: TRBJ2-3; clone size: -; V gene: TRBV6-1; CDR3 DNA: TGTGGCGTGGGAGGCGCCGAAAGGGTTACAGATACGCAGTATTTT; CDR3 protein: CGVGGAERVTDTQYF
D gene: TRBD1; J gene: TRBJ1-1; clone size: -; V gene: TRBV10-3; CDR3 DNA: TGTGCCATCACTCAATCTGGTCAGGGGGAGGCTGAAGCTTTCTTT; CDR3 protein: CAITQSGQGEAEAFF
D gene: -; J gene: TRBJ1-1; clone size: -; V gene: TRBV5-1; CDR3 DNA: TGCGCCAGCAGCTTGGGCTTGACAGGGAACACTGAAGCTTTCTTT; CDR3 protein: CASSLGLTGNTEAFF
D gene: TRBD2; J gene: TRBJ2-1; clone size: -; V gene: TRBV9; CDR3 DNA: TGTGCCAGCAGCGCCTCTAGCGGGAGGGCAGGTGAGCAGTTCTTC; CDR3 protein: CASSASSGRAGEQFF
D gene: -; J gene: TRBJ2-7; clone size: -; V gene: TRBV5-1; CDR3 DNA: TGCGCCAGCAGTGGGGGCCTCTCCTACGAGCAGTACTTC; CDR3 protein: CASSGGLSYEQYF
D gene: TRBD1; J gene: TRBJ2-6; clone size: -; V gene: TRBV6-7; CDR3 DNA: TGTGCCAGCAGTTATCCCGGGACAGGGGACTCTGGGGCCAACGTCCTGACTTTC; CDR3 protein: CASSYPGTGDSGANVLTF
D gene: TRBD2; J gene: TRBJ2-2; clone size: -; V gene: TRBV10-3; CDR3 DNA: TGTGCCATCAGTGCAAATAGCGGGAGCAACGCCGGGGAGCTGTTTTTT; CDR3 protein: CAISANSGSNAGELFF
D gene: -; J gene: TRBJ2-7; clone size: few; V gene: TRBV28; CDR3 DNA: TGTGCCAGCAGTTTATGGAACTCGAACTACGAGCAGTACTTC; CDR3 protein: CASSLWNSNYEQYF
D gene: TRBD2; J gene: TRBJ2-3; clone size: -; V gene: TRBV7-7; CDR3 DNA: TGTGCCAGCAGCATCGGCGGGAGTCCAGATACGCAGTATTTT; CDR3 protein: CASSIGGSPDTQYF
D gene: -; J gene: TRBJ2-7; clone size: -; V gene: TRBV5-1; CDR3 DNA: TGCGCCAGCAGCGATCCTAACGAGCAGTACTTC; CDR3 protein: CASSDPNEQYF
D gene: -; J gene: TRBJ2-1; clone size: -; V gene: TRBV27; CDR3 DNA: TGTGCCAGCAGTTTATGGGTGGCCGTGGGGAGCTCCTACAATGAGCAGTTCTTC; CDR3 protein: CASSLWVAVGSSYNEQFF
D gene: -; J gene: TRBJ2-7; clone size: -; V gene: TRBV29-1; CDR3 DNA: TGCAGCGTTTTAACTGGCTACGAGCAGTACTTC; CDR3 protein: CSVLTGYEQYF
D gene: -; J gene: TRBJ2-1; clone size: -; V gene: TRBV7-9; CDR3 DNA: TGTGCCAGCAGCCGGGAGCAGTTCTTC; CDR3 protein: CASSREQFF
D gene: -; J gene: TRBJ2-1; clone size: once; V gene: TRBV5-6; CDR3 DNA: TGTGCCAGCAGCTTGGAACCAGCAGGGGGGAATGAGCAGTTCTTC; CDR3 protein: CASSLEPAGGNEQFF
D gene: TRBD1; J gene: TRBJ2-4; clone size: once; V gene: TRBV28; CDR3 DNA: TGTGCCAGCAGTTTTAGGACAGGAGGAAACATTCAGTACTTC; CDR3 protein: CASSFRTGGNIQYF